The present T cell receptor (beta chain) was sequenced within a study of cytomegalovirus exposure and HLA in healthy donors. Whole-study results and caveats: Most TCR sequences were rare, but some public TCRs occurred in many donors. A missense variant in DCLRE1C was later tied to TCR beta V- and J-gene trimming. Researchers catalogued under 200 TCR beta chains as cytomegalovirus-associated.

V lost 4 bases, J lost 0 bases, and 6 bases stayed unmatched. The CDR3 is 15 residues long. Per germline, CDR1 SGHDT and CDR2 YYEEEE. Use of 60 Vbeta and 13 Jbeta primers characterized the PCR. Some clones are missing from TCRdb's copy, which holds only in-frame ones; the method was immunoSEQ multiplex PCR. The sample records 140,000 to 150,000 clones, over 60% being singletons. On this clone: Its specificity is unknown.

The sequence was obtained from a young woman in good health and CMV-seronegative. Sequences were obtained from PBMCs. J is TRBJ1-1 and V is TRBV5-6; TRBD1 matches at 7 bases. The CDR3 here is CASSLGQLMNTEAFF. The CDR3 DNA sequence: TGTGCCAGCAGCCTGGGACAGTTGATGAACACTGAAGCTTTCTTT.